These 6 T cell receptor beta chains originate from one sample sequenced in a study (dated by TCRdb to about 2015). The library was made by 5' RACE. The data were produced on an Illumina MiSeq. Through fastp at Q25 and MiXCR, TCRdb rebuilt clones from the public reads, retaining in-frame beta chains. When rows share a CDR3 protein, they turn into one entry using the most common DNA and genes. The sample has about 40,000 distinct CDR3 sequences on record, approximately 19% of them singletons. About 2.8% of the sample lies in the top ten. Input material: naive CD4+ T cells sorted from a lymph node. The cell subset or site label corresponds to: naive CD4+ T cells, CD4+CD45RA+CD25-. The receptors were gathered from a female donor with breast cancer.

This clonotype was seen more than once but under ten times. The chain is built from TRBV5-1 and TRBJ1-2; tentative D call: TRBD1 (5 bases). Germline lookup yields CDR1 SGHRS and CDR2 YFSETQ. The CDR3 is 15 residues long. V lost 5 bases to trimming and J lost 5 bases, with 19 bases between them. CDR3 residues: CASSPSGANDYGYTF. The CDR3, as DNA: TGCGCCAGCAGTCCTAGTGGGGCAAACGATTATGGCTACACCTTC.

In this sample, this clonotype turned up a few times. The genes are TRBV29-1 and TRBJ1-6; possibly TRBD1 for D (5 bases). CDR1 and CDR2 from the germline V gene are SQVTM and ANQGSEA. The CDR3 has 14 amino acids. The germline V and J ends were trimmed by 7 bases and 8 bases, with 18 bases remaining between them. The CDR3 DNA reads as TGCAGCGCTAGAACATGGGCGGGGGATTCACCCCTCCACTTT. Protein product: CSARTWAGDSPLHF.

CDR3 residues: CASSSQQGTNTEAFF. The DNA of the CDR3 is TGTGCCAGCAGCTCGCAACAGGGGACGAACACTGAAGCTTTCTTT. The J gene is TRBJ1-1, the V gene TRBV11-1; TRBD1 agrees at 7 bases. From germline, CDR1 is SGHAT and CDR2 FQDESV (reference sequence). With V trimmed by 4 bases and J by 1 base, 6 bases remained unmatched. The CDR3 is 15 residues long.

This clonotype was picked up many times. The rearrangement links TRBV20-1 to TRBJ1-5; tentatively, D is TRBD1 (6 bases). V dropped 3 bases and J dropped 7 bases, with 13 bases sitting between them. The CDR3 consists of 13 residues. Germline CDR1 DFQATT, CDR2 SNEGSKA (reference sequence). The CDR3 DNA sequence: TGCAGTGCTAGCTCGGGGGCCCACCAGCCCCAGCATTTT. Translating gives CSASSGAHQPQHF.

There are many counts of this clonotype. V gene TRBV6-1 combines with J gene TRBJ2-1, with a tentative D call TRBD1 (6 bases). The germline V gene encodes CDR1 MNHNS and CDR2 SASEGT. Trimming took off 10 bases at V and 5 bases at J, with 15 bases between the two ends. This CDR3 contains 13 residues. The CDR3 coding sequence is TGTGCCACGTCCGGGACAACTGACAATGAGCAGTTCTTC. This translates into CATSGTTDNEQFF.

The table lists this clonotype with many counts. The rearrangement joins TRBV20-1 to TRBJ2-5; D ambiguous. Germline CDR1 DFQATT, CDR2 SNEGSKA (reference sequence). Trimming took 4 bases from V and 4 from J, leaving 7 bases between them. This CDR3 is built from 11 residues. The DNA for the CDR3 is TGCAGTGCTAAAGGTGGAGAGACCCAGTACTTC. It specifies CSAKGGETQYF.